This T cell receptor beta chain was sequenced during a study of graft-versus-host responses after intestinal transplantation. On the study more broadly: The whole recipient group had anti-thymocyte globulin induction followed by tacrolimus and steroids for two to four years.

A note on this clone: Its matching antigen is unknown.

Trimming removed 0 bases from V and 2 bases from J, with 11 bases in between. This CDR3 has 16 amino acids. Germline assignment: CDR1 SGDLS and CDR2 YYNGEE. Assay: immunoSEQ multiplex PCR; the TCRdb copy retains only in-frame clones and omits some. This sample has tens of thousands of clones; around nine tenths occur once, and the top ten carry more than 2%. This clonotype was obtained from a human donor who was the organ donor for an intestinal transplant. V usage is TRBV9 and J usage is TRBJ2-2; D gene ambiguous. The sequencing here drew on unstimulated CD4+ T cells sorted from spleen or lymph node cells, taken before transplant. CDR3 sequence: CASSVGPGLNTGELFF. The CDR3 nucleotides are TGTGCCAGCAGCGTAGGGCCGGGTCTAAACACCGGGGAGCTGTTTTTT.